This TCR beta chain was identified in a study of graft-versus-host responses after intestinal transplantation. Study details: Among the recipients, transplants were multivisceral, liver-intestinal, or isolated intestinal. Each patient got anti-thymocyte globulin induction, then tacrolimus and steroids for about 3 years.

In regard to this clone: Other DNA variants within this sample encode the same CDR3.

Sequenced by immunoSEQ multiplex PCR; TCRdb stores in-frame clones only, minus some. The repertoire has approximately 20,000 clones, around nine tenths of them found once; the top ten carry about 9%. J gave up 5 bases and V 2 bases, and 12 bases lay outside the gene matches. Germline values: CDR1 MNHNS, CDR2 SASEGT. The CDR3 extends over 16 amino acids. The V gene is TRBV6-1, the J gene TRBJ2-7; 7 bases agree with TRBD1. This sequence originates from a human patient who received an intestinal transplant, so some T cells may come from the graft donor. Sequenced here: PBMCs, sampled approximately 220 days after intestinal transplant. The CDR3 sequence is CASSEQTGRGENEQYF. CDR3 bases: TGTGCCAGCAGTGAACAGACAGGGAGAGGTGAGAACGAGCAGTACTTC.